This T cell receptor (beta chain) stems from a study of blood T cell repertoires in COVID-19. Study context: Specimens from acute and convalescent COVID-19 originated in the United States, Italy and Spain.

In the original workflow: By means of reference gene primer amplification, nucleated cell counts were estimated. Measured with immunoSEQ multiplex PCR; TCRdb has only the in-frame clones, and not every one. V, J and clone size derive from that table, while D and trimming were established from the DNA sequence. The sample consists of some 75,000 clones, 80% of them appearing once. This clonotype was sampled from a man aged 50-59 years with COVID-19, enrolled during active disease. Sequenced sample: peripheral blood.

CDR3 residues: CASSQGDRNTGELFF. As DNA, the CDR3 is TGTGCCAGCAGCCAAGGGGACAGAAACACCGGGGAGCTGTTTTTT. The J gene is TRBJ2-2, the V gene TRBV3-1 (or the pseudogene TRBV3-2); 7 bases are a match to TRBD1. The junction had 1 base not matched to a gene; V was cut back by 1 base and J by 2 bases. This CDR3 is built from 15 residues. Germline V gives CDR1 LGHDT, CDR2 YNNKEL (reference sequence).